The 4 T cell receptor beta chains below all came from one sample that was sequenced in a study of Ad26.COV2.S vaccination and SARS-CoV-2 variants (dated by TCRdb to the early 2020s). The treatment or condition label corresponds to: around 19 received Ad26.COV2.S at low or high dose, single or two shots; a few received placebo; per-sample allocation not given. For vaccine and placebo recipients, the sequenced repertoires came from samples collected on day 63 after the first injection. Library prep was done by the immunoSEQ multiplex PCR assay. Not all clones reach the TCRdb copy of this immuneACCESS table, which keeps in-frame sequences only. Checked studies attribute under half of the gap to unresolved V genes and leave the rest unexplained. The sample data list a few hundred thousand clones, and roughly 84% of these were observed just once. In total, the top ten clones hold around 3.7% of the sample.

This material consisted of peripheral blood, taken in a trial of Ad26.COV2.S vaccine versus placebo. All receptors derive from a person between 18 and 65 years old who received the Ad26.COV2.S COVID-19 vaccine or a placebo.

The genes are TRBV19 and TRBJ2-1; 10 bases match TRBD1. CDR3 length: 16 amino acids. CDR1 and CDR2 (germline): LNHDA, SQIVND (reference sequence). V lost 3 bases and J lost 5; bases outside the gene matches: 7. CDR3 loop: CASSILPGQGNNEQFF. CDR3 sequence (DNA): TGTGCCAGTAGTATTCTGCCGGGACAGGGGAACAATGAGCAGTTCTTC.

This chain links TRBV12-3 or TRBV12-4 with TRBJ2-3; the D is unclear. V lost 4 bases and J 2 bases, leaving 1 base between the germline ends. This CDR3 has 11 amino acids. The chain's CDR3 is CASSYTDTQYF. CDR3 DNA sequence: TGTGCCAGCAGTTACACAGATACGCAGTATTTT.

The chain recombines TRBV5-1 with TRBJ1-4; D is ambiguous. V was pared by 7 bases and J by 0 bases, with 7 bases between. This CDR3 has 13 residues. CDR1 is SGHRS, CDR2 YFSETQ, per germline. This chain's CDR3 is CASCLSTNEKLFF. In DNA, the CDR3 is TGCGCCAGCTGCCTTTCAACTAATGAAAAACTGTTTTTT.

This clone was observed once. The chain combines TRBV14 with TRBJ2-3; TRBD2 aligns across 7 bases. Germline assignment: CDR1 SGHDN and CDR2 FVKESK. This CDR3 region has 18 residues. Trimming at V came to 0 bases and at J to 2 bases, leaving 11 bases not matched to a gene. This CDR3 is CASSQDRDYLSFTDTQYF. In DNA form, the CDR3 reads TGTGCCAGCAGCCAAGATCGGGACTACTTATCATTCACAGATACGCAGTATTTT.